The rows below give T cell receptor beta chains drawn from one sample of a study of T cell responses to AZD1222 COVID-19 vaccine. Sequencing was performed with immunoSEQ multiplex PCR; in TCRdb, only in-frame clones are kept and a portion is missing. The table lists 160,000 or so clones, under 95% of them singletons. The sample was peripheral blood, taken 28 days after the second AZD1222 dose. All receptors come from an adult who received the AZD1222 COVID-19 vaccine. Both conserved end residues are part of each CDR3. D genes are given only for firm matches. Clone size is stated in some rows and not others, as once, few, many or a class when expanded.

v_call,cdr3_length,clone_size,j_call,d_call,cdr3_nt,cdr3_aa
TRBV27,14,-,TRBJ1-5,-,TGTGCCAGCAGTTTAGGTGATAGCAATCAGCCCCAGCATTTT,CASSLGDSNQPQHF
TRBV10-2,14,once,TRBJ2-1,TRBD1,TGCGCCAGCAGTGAGTCCGGGACAGCCAATGAGCAGTTCTTC,CASSESGTANEQFF
TRBV4-2,15,-,TRBJ2-2,TRBD1,TGTGCCAGCAGCCCCGGGACAGGGGACACCGGGGAGCTGTTTTTT,CASSPGTGDTGELFF
TRBV7-2,16,-,TRBJ2-7,TRBD2,TGTGCCAGCAGCTTAGCATTTGACGGGGGGAATTACGAGCAGTACTTC,CASSLAFDGGNYEQYF
TRBV9,17,-,TRBJ2-5,TRBD1,TGTGCCAGCAGCCCCAGTTCCTCGGGACAGGGCCGGGAGACCCAGTACTTC,CASSPSSSGQGRETQYF
TRBV6-6,13,-,TRBJ1-1,-,TGTGCCAGCAGTTACGATGTGAACACTGAAGCTTTCTTT,CASSYDVNTEAFF
TRBV5-1,13,-,TRBJ2-7,-,TGCGCCAGCAGGGAGGACAATTACTACGAGCAGTACTTC,CASREDNYYEQYF
TRBV6-5,15,few,TRBJ1-1,-,TGTGCCAGCAATCCAGGACAGTCAGAAGGCACTGAAGCTTTCTTT,CASNPGQSEGTEAFF
TRBV11-2,15,once,TRBJ2-7,TRBD1,TGTGCCAGCAGCCACGTAGGGGACAGGGGACACGAGCAGTACTTC,CASSHVGDRGHEQYF
TRBV7-9,15,-,TRBJ2-5,-,TGTGCCAGCAGCTTAGGACTCCCAGCAGGGGAGACCCAGTACTTC,CASSLGLPAGETQYF
TRBV9,18,-,TRBJ2-2,TRBD2,TGTGCCAGCAGCGTAGAATTGGCGGGGACGGGGGGCACCGGGGAGCTGTTTTTT,CASSVELAGTGGTGELFF
TRBV12-3/TRBV12-4,13,-,TRBJ2-3,-,TGTGCCAGCAGTTATTGGGGTACAGATACGCAGTATTTT,CASSYWGTDTQYF
TRBV19,16,-,TRBJ1-1,TRBD1,TGTGCCAGTAGTCCGAGGACAGGGGGGATGAACACTGAAGCTTTCTTT,CASSPRTGGMNTEAFF
TRBV5-8,16,few,TRBJ1-3,-,TGTGCCAGCAGCTCCCCGGGCCTAATAAGGGGAAACACCATATATTTT,CASSSPGLIRGNTIYF
TRBV7-9,14,-,TRBJ1-4,-,TGTGCCAGCAGCTTAGTTGGGGGCATCGAAAAACTGTTTTTT,CASSLVGGIEKLFF
TRBV2,15,-,TRBJ2-1,-,TGTGCCAGCAGTAATAACAGGGACCCGGACAATGAGCAGTTCTTC,CASSNNRDPDNEQFF
TRBV19,14,-,TRBJ1-1,TRBD1,TGTGCCAGTAGTATAGATGGACAGGGGAGTGAAGCTTTCTTT,CASSIDGQGSEAFF
TRBV29-1,12,-,TRBJ2-2,-,TGCAGCGTTGGTTCGGTCACCGGGGAGCTGTTTTTT,CSVGSVTGELFF